This TCR beta chain was profiled in a study of regulatory T cells in long-lasting Graves disease. Overall study findings and caveats: Patients with persistent disease showed a bias toward TRBV28, TRBJ1-2 and TRBJ2-5.

V lost 2 bases, J lost 0 bases, and 14 bases lay in between. Germline assignment: CDR1 SQVTM and CDR2 ANQGSEA. The CDR3 has 16 residues. At least ten counts were recorded for this clonotype. Its antigen is not known. iRepertoire HTBI primers and Arm-PCR of CDR3 regions built TCR beta libraries. TCRdb processed the multiplex PCR reads anew with MiXCR; each CDR3 protein has one entry. The table shows around 360,000 distinct CDR3 sequences, with under 20% occurring only once. The time point: newly diagnosed GD, antithyroid drugs for less than 3 months. Generation of the TCR library employed RNA extracted from PBMCs. The sample was also linked to a second study, of T cells in Graves' hyperthyroidism and ophthalmopathy.

Sequences were derived from peripheral blood mononuclear cells (PBMCs), sampled at new diagnosis, from a patient treated with antithyroid drugs. The rearrangement joins TRBV29-1 to TRBJ2-1; tentatively, D is TRBD2 (6 bases). This receptor was identified in a woman between 18 and 29 years old with Graves disease. As DNA, the CDR3 is TGCAGCGTTGAACCCAGGGAGGTCAGCTCCTACAATGAGCAGTTCTTC. Encoded protein: CSVEPREVSSYNEQFF.